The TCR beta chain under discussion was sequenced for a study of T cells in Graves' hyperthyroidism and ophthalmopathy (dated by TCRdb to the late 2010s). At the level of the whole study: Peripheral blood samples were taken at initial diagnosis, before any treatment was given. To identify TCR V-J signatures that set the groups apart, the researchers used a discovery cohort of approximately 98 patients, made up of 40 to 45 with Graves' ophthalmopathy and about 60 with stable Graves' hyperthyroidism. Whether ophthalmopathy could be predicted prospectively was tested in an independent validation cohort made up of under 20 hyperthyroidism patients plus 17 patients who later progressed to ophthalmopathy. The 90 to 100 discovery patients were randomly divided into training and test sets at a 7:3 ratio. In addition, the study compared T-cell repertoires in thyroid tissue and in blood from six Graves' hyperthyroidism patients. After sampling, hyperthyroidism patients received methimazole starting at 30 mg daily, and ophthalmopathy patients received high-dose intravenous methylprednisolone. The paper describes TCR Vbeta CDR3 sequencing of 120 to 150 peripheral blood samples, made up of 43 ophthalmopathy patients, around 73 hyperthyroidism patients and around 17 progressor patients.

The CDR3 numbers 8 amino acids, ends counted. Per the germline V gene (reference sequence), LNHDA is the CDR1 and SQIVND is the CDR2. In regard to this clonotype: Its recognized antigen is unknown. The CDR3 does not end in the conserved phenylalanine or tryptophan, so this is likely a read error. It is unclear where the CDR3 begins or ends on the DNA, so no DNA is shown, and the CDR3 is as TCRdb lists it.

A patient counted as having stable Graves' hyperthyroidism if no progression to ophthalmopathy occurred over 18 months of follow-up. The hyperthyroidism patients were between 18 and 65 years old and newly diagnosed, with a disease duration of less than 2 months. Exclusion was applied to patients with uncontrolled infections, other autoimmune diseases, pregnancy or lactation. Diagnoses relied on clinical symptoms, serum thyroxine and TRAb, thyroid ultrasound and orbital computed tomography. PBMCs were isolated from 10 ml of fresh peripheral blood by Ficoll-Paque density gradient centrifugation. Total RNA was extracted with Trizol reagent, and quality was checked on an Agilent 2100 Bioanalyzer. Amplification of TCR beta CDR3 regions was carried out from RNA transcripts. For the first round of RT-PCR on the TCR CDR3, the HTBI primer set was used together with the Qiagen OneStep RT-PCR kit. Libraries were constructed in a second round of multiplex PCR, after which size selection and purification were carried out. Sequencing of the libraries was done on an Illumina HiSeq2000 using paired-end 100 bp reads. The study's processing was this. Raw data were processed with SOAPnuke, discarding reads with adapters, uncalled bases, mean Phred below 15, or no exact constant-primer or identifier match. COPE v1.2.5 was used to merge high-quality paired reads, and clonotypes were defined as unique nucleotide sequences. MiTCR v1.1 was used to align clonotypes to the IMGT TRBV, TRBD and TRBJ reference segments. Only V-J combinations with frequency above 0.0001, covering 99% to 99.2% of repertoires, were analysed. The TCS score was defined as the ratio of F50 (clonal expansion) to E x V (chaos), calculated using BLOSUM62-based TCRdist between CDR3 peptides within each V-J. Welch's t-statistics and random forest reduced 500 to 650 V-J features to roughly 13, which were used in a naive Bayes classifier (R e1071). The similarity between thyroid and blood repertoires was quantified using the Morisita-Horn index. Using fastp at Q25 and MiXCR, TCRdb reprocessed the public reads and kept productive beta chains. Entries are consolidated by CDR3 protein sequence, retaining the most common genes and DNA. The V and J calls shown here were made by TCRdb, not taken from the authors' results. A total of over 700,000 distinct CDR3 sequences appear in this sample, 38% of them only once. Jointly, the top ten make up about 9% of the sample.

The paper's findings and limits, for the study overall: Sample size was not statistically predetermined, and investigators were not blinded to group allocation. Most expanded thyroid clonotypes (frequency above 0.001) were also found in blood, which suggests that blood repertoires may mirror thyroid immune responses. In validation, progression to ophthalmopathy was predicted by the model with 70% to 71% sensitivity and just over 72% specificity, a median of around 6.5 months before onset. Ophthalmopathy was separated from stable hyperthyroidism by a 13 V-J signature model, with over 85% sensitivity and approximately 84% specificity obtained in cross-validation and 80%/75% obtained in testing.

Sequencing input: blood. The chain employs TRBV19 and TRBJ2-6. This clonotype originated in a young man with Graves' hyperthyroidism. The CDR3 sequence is CASSSQTS.